A single sample is the source of the 20 T cell receptor beta chains below, sequenced in a study of blood T cell repertoires in COVID-19. The repertoire was sequenced with immunoSEQ multiplex PCR; TCRdb's copy has only in-frame clones and lacks some. The table lists approximately 440,000 clones, 80% to 95% of them singletons. Source material: PBMCs or T cells enriched from blood (not recorded which). These receptors all stem from a man in his late teens or twenties who had recovered from COVID-19.

The chain employs TRBV27 and TRBJ1-2, with D maybe TRBD1 (5 bases). CDR1 and CDR2 (germline): MNHEY, SMNVEV (reference sequence). The CDR3 totals 13 residues. Trimming cost V 6 bases and J 7 bases, with 15 bases left between them. Here the CDR3 reads CASRLARTGGYTF. CDR3 DNA sequence: TGTGCCAGCAGGTTGGCCCGAACAGGTGGCTACACCTTC.

This clone turned up a few times. The chain employs TRBV20-1 and TRBJ1-1; no reliable D call. Trimming stripped 5 bases from V and 7 bases from J, with 8 bases between. In germline, CDR1 is DFQATT, CDR2 SNEGSKA (reference sequence). The CDR3 length is 10 residues. CDR3 sequence: CSAWRLEAFF. Here the CDR3 DNA reads TGCAGTGCTTGGAGACTTGAAGCTTTCTTT.

The chain has TRBV24-1 and TRBJ2-1; D may be TRBD2 (6 bases). Trimming took 3 bases from V and 9 from J, leaving 14 bases between them. Germline CDR1 reads KGHDR; CDR2 reads SFDVKD. This CDR3 comprises 14 residues. The CDR3 protein is CATSDLAGRGEQFF. The CDR3 region has the DNA TGTGCCACCAGTGATCTCGCGGGGCGGGGTGAGCAGTTCTTC.

This rearrangement joins TRBV5-1 to TRBJ2-1; D is possibly TRBD1 (5 bases). CDR3 length: 13 residues. Germline assignment: CDR1 SGHRS and CDR2 YFSETQ. V was trimmed by 4 bases and J by 3 bases, leaving 8 bases between them. DNA of the CDR3: TGCGCCAGCAGCGGACAACACTACAATGAGCAGTTCTTC. Residues: CASSGQHYNEQFF.

J is TRBJ2-7 and V is TRBV28; 12 nucleotides line up with TRBD2. CDR3 size: 18 residues. Germline V gene data show CDR1 as MDHEN and CDR2 as SYDVKM. Germline trimming cut 3 bases from V and 3 bases from J; bases unmatched to any gene: 12. The CDR3: CASSFRIELAGGRYEQYF. CDR3 bases: TGTGCCAGCAGTTTCCGGATCGAACTAGCGGGAGGTCGCTACGAGCAGTACTTC.

This clone showed up just once. The chain joins TRBV18 to TRBJ1-1; D is unresolved. Trimming cost V 10 bases and J 0 bases, with 9 bases left between them. Germline CDR1 is KGHSH and CDR2 is LQKENI. This CDR3 spans 12 amino acids. CDR3: CATLAMNTEAFF. The CDR3 region has the DNA TGTGCCACCCTAGCCATGAACACTGAAGCTTTCTTT.

The J gene is TRBJ2-1, the V gene TRBV10-3, with 8 bases fitting TRBD2. The germline CDR1 and CDR2 sequences are ENHRY and SYGVKD. This CDR3 is built from 14 residues. Germline trimming cut 6 bases from V and 6 bases from J; bases unmatched to any gene: 7. CDR3 nucleotides: TGTGCCATCAGGGTTAGCGGGGAGGGCAATGAGCAGTTCTTC. This sequence encodes CAIRVSGEGNEQFF.

CDR3 nucleotide sequence: TGTGCCAGCTCACACGGACAGACAAGTTCTGAAGCTTTCTTT. Translation: CASSHGQTSSEAFF. The chain recombines TRBV18 with TRBJ1-1; D is possibly TRBD1 (6 bases). The CDR3 length is 14 residues. Germline V CDR1 and CDR2: KGHSH, LQKENI. V was shortened by 4 bases and J by 6 bases, with 15 bases between the two germline ends.

The genes are TRBV15 and TRBJ1-2, with 7 bases that match TRBD1. This CDR3 is 14 amino acids long. Germline CDR1 LNHNV, CDR2 YYDKDF (reference sequence). V lost 3 bases, J lost 8 bases, and 9 bases stayed unmatched. CDR3 protein: CATSSGDRVRGYTF. The CDR3 coding sequence is TGTGCCACCAGCAGTGGAGACAGGGTGAGGGGCTACACCTTC.

The chain combines TRBV2 with TRBJ1-5, with D possibly being TRBD1 (6 bases). The CDR3 totals 15 residues. V lost 7 bases and J lost 2, with 15 bases in between. The germline V gene has CDR1 SNHLY and CDR2 FYNNEI. CDR3 loop: CASNPGSGGNQPQHF. For the CDR3, the DNA is TGTGCCAGCAACCCGGGATCAGGGGGCAATCAGCCCCAGCATTTT.

The chain couples TRBV7-9 to TRBJ1-1, with 9 positions matching TRBD1. V shed 2 bases, J shed 4 bases, and the junction held 11 bases outside the gene matches. Germline loops: CDR1 SEHNR, CDR2 FQNEAQ (reference sequence). The CDR3 is 17 residues long. The CDR3: CASSLTNIGTGSTEAFF. The CDR3 region has the DNA TGTGCCAGCAGCTTAACCAATATCGGGACAGGGAGCACTGAAGCTTTCTTT.

This clone appeared a few times. The chain links TRBV6-2 or TRBV6-3 to TRBJ1-5; D ambiguous. This CDR3 is 13 amino acids long. The germline V gene has CDR1 MNHEY and CDR2 SVGEGT. The V end lost 5 bases, the J end lost 4 bases, and 9 bases lay between the germline ends. CDR3 sequence (DNA): TGTGCCAGCAGTCTACAGCGGAATCAGCCCCAGCATTTT. Translating gives CASSLQRNQPQHF.

The CDR3 protein is CASSDTGLAGEQFF. The CDR3 nucleotides are TGTGCCAGCAGCGATACCGGACTAGCCGGCGAGCAGTTCTTC. V and J are TRBV6-5 and TRBJ2-1; the match to TRBD2 covers 8 bases. In germline, CDR1 is MNHEY, CDR2 SVGAGI. The CDR3 runs 14 residues. J lost 10 bases, V lost 6 bases, and 11 bases had no gene match.

The gene calls are TRBV6-1 and TRBJ2-2; weak D call: TRBD1 (5 bases). The CDR3 loop spans 16 amino acids. V lost 1 base and J 0 bases, leaving 9 bases between the germline ends. The germline gives CDR1 MNHNS, CDR2 SASEGT. The DNA of the CDR3 is TGTGCCAGCAGTGAAGTAGTAGGGGCGAACACCGGGGAGCTGTTTTTT. It is translated as CASSEVVGANTGELFF.

This chain links TRBV2 with TRBJ2-7, with 7 bases lining up with TRBD2. The CDR3 loop spans 14 amino acids. Trimming cost V 7 bases and J 2 bases; bases outside gene matches: 8. The germline CDR1 and CDR2 sequences are SNHLY and FYNNEI. CDR3 sequence reads: CASKIALATYEQYF. For the CDR3, the DNA is TGTGCCAGCAAAATAGCACTAGCGACCTACGAGCAGTACTTC.

The gene calls are TRBV5-4 and TRBJ2-5, with 11 bases lining up with TRBD1. Germline V gives CDR1 SGHNT, CDR2 YYREEE (reference sequence). The CDR3 totals 15 residues. J was trimmed by 5 bases and V by 2 bases; bases with no gene match: 5. The CDR3 DNA reads TGTGCCAGCAGCTTCAGGACAGGGGGCGGGGAGACCCAGTACTTC. Protein sequence: CASSFRTGGGETQYF.

V is TRBV7-8 and J is TRBJ1-1, with D uncertain. The germline V gene has CDR1 SGHVS and CDR2 FQNEAQ. CDR3 length: 14 amino acids. V was shortened by 2 bases and J by 2 bases, with 9 bases between the two germline ends. CDR3 DNA: TGTGCCAGCAGCTTACGCCCGACTAACACTGAAGCTTTCTTT. It specifies CASSLRPTNTEAFF.

The count of this clone is one. The gene calls are TRBV3-1 (or the pseudogene TRBV3-2) and TRBJ2-7; D gene ambiguous. Germline CDR1 LGHDT, CDR2 YNNKEL (reference sequence). The V end lost 1 base, the J end lost 4 bases, and 8 bases lay between the germline ends. The CDR3 is 13 residues long. The CDR3, as DNA: TGTGCCAGCAGCCAAGTTATGTCGTACGAGCAGTACTTC. Protein: CASSQVMSYEQYF.

This chain uses TRBV21-1 with TRBJ2-3; the table's D gene call, TRBD1, was not cross checked with the DNA. TRBV21-1 is a documented pseudogene. The CDR3 covers 12 residues. The CDR3, as DNA: TGTGCCAGCAATGAGGGGGCAGATACGCAGTATTTT. Amino acids: CASNEGADTQYF.

The chain couples TRBV28 to TRBJ2-3; D is perhaps TRBD2 (6 bases). Trimming cost V 7 bases and J 0 bases, with 17 bases left between them. The CDR3 loop spans 16 amino acids. CDR1 MDHEN and CDR2 SYDVKM come from the germline V gene. The CDR3, as DNA: TGTGCCAGCACCTCAGGGCTCCGGGGGAGCACAGATACGCAGTATTTT. It codes for CASTSGLRGSTDTQYF.